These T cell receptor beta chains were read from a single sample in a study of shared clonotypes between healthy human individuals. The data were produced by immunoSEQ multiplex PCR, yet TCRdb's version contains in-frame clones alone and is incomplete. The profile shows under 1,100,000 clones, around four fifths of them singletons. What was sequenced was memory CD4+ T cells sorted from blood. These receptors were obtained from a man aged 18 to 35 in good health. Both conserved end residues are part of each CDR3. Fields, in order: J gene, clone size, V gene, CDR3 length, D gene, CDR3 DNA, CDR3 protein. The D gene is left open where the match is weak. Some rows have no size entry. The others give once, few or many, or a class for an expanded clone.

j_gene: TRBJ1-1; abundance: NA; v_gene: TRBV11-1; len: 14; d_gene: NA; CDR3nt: TGTGCCAGCAGCCAGCGGGGCAGGGGCACTGAAGCTTTCTTT; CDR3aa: CASSQRGRGTEAFF
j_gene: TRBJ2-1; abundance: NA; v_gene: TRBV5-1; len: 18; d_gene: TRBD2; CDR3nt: TGCGCCAGCAGCTCACTAGCGGGGTCTAGTAGCTCCTACAATGAGCAGTTCTTC; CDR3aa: CASSSLAGSSSSYNEQFF
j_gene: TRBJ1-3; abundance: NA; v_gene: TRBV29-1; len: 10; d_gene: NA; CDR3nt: TGCAGGACAGACTGGAACACCATATATTTT; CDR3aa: CRTDWNTIYF
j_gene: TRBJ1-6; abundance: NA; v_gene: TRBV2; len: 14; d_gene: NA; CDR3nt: TGTGCCAGCAGTGAGGGGCCGTATAATTCACCCCTCCACTTT; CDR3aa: CASSEGPYNSPLHF
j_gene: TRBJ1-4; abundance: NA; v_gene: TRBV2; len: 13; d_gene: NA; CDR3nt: TGTGCCCAGGGGCAGGCCAATAATGAAAAACTGTTTTTT; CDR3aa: CAQGQANNEKLFF
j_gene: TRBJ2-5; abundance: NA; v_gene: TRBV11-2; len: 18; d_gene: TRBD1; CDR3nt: TGTGCCAGCAGCTTGTCCTACGGACAGGGGGCAAAAGGAGAGACCCAGTACTTC; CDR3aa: CASSLSYGQGAKGETQYF
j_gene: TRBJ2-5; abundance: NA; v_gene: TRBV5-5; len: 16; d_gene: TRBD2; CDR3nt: TGTGCCAGCAGCTCCCCCCTGGCGGGAGGGATGGAGACCCAGTACTTC; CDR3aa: CASSSPLAGGMETQYF
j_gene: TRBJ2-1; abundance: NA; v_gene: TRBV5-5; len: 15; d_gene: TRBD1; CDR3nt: TGTGCCAGCAGCCTCGGGACAGGGCTGGGCAATGAGCAGTTCTTC; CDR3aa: CASSLGTGLGNEQFF
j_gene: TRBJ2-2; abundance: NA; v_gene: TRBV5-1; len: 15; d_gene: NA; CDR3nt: TGCGCCAGCAGCCCGATGGGACTTAACACCGGGGAGCTGTTTTTT; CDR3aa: CASSPMGLNTGELFF
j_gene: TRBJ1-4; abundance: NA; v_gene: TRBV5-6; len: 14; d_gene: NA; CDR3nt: TGTGCCAGCAGCTCGCGTACAACTAATGAAAAACTGTTTTTT; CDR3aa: CASSSRTTNEKLFF
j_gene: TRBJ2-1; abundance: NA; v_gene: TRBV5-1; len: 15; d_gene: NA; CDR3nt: TGCGCCAGCAGCTTGGATCGGGGGAACTACAATGAGCAGTTCTTC; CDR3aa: CASSLDRGNYNEQFF
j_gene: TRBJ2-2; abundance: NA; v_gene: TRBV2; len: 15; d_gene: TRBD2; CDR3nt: TGTGCCAGCAGTGTGGTAGCGGGAGGGACCGGGGAGCTGTTTTTT; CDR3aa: CASSVVAGGTGELFF
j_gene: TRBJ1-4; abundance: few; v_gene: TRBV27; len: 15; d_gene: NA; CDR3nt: TGTGCCAGCAGTTTATCGCCTACAACTAATGAAAAACTGTTTTTT; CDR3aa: CASSLSPTTNEKLFF
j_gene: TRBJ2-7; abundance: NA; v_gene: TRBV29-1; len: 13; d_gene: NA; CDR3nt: TGCAGCGTTGTACGGGGCTGGCCCTACGAGCAGTACTTC; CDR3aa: CSVVRGWPYEQYF
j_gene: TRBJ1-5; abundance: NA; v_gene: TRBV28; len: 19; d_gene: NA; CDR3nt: TGTGCCACCTTCACTTATATCAATCAGGGCGCTTATAGCAATCAGCCCCAGCATTTT; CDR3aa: CATFTYINQGAYSNQPQHF
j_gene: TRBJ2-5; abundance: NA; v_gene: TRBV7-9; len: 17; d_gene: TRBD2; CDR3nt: TGTGCCAGCAGCTCCGGGACTAGCGGAGCATCACAAGAGACCCAGTACTTC; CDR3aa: CASSSGTSGASQETQYF
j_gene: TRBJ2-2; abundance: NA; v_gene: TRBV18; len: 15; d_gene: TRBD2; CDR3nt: TGTGCCAGCTCACCTGGGCTAGCGGACACCGGGGAGCTGTTTTTT; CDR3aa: CASSPGLADTGELFF
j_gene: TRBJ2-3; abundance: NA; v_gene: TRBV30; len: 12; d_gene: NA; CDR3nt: TGTGCCTGGGCCAAACCCACAGATACGCAGTATTTT; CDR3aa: CAWAKPTDTQYF
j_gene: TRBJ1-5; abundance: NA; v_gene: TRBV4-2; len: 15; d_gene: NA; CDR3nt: TGTGCCAGCAGCCAAGATTGGGGGAGGAATCAGCCCCAGCATTTT; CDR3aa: CASSQDWGRNQPQHF
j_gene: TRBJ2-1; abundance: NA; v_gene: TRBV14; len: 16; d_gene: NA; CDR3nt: TGTGCCAGCAGCCAAGAACGGGATTCCTGGTGGGATGAGCAGTTCTTC; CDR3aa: CASSQERDSWWDEQFF
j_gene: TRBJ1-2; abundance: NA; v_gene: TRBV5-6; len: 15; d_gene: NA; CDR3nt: TGTGCCAGCAGCAAGGACGTGCAGGAGGGCTATGGCTACACCTTC; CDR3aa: CASSKDVQEGYGYTF
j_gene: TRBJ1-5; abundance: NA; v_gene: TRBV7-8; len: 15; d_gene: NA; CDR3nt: TGTGCCAGCAGCTTAGACGGCCGAGGCAATCAGCCCCAGCATTTT; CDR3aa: CASSLDGRGNQPQHF
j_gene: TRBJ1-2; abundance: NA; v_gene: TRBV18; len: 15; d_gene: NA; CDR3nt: TGTGCCAGCTCACCTATACCGTACAGTGACTATGGCTACACCTTC; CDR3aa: CASSPIPYSDYGYTF
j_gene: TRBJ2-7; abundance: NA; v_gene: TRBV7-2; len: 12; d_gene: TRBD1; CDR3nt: TGTGCCAGCACGACAGGGTGGTACGAGCAGTACTTC; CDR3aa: CASTTGWYEQYF
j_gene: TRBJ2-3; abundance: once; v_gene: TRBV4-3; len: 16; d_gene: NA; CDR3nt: TGCGCCAGCAGCCAAGAGGGGGCAGGGGGCACAGATACGCAGTATTTT; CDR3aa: CASSQEGAGGTDTQYF
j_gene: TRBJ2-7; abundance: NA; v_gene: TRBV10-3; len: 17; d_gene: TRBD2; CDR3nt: TGTGCCATCAGTGAGGGACTAGCGGGAGACCGGGCGAAAGAGCAGTACTTC; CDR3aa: CAISEGLAGDRAKEQYF